This entry is about one T cell receptor beta chain. This entry comes from a study of blood T cell repertoires in COVID-19. Trimming stripped 7 bases from V and 0 bases from J, with 11 bases between. CDR3 length equals 14 residues. Per the germline V gene, CDR1 is SNHLY and CDR2 is FYNNEI. The table came from immunoSEQ multiplex PCR; TCRdb's copy has only in-frame clones and leaves some out. The table shows under 300,000 clones, with nearly 90% occurring only once. The chain links TRBV2 to TRBJ2-3; a weak D match, TRBD1 (6 bases). The sequenced material came from peripheral blood. This receptor was identified in a woman in her thirties or forties who had recovered from COVID-19. The DNA for the CDR3 is TGTGCCAGCACCAGACAGGCAAGCACAGATACGCAGTATTTT. Its translation: CASTRQASTDTQYF.